This T cell receptor beta chain was recorded in a study of blood T cell repertoires in COVID-19. Study in general: Specimens from acute and convalescent COVID-19 originated in the United States, Italy and Spain. PBMCs, B-cell-depleted T cells, or T cells were the source of the cDNA or gDNA that made up the material.

Germline V lookup: CDR1 LGHDT, CDR2 YNNKEL (reference sequence). With V trimmed by 6 bases and J by 7 bases, 18 bases remained unmatched. There are 19 residues in the CDR3. Authors' data handling: Reference gene primer amplification gave estimated nucleated cell counts. The table came from immunoSEQ multiplex PCR; TCRdb's copy has only in-frame clones and leaves some out. From that table come the V and J calls and clone size; the DNA was used to work out D and trimming. The sample yields approximately 220,000 clones, approximately 81% seen once. The source is a man between 50 and 59 years old who had recovered from COVID-19. The rearrangement links TRBV3-1 (or the pseudogene TRBV3-2) to TRBJ2-1, with TRBD2 matching over 13 bases. Sequenced sample: peripheral blood. CDR3 sequence: CASSHSKTPGLAGRNEQFF. The CDR3, as DNA: TGTGCCAGCAGTCATTCTAAAACCCCGGGACTAGCGGGGAGGAATGAGCAGTTCTTC.